Detailed here is one TCR beta chain. These data come from a study of shared clonotypes between healthy human individuals. V was shortened by 5 bases and J by 9 bases, with 23 bases between the two germline ends. The CDR3 covers 16 residues. Germline CDR1 and CDR2: MDHEN and SYDVKM. Measured with immunoSEQ multiplex PCR; TCRdb has only the in-frame clones, and not every one. The repertoire holds roughly 110,000 clones, with 55% to 80% as singletons. This clonotype was sampled from a woman in her 30s in good health. The gene calls are TRBV28 and TRBJ2-1; no firm D call. The material sequenced was memory CD8+ T cells sorted from blood. Subset given: CD45RO+ cells pooled with CCR7-negative TemRA cells. Written as DNA, the CDR3 is TGTGCCAGCAGTCCTCTGGGTCTGGGTACCCTCTTTGAGCAGTTCTTC. Protein: CASSPLGLGTLFEQFF. Full variable domain (rest looked up from reference TRBV28 and TRBJ2-1): DVKVTQSSRYLVKRTGEKVFLECVQDMDHENMFWYRQDPGLGLRLIYFSYDVKMKEKGDIPEGYSVSREKKERFSLILESASTNQTSMYLCASSPLGLGTLFEQFFGPGTRLTVL.